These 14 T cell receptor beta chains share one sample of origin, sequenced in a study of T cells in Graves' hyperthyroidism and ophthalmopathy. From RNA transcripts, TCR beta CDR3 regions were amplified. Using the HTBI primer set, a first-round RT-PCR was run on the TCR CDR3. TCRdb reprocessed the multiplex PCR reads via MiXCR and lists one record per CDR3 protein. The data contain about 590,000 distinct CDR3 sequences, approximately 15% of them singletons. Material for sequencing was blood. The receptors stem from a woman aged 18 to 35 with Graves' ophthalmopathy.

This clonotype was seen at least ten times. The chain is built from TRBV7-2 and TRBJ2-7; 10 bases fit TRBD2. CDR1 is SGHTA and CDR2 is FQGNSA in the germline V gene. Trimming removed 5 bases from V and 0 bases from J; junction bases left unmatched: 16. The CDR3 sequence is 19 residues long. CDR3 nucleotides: TGTGCCAGCAGCCCACGGGACCAAAGGACTAGCGGCCGCTCCTACGAGCAGTACTTC. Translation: CASSPRDQRTSGRSYEQYF. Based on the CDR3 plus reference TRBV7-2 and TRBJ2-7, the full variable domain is GAGVSQSPSNKVTEKGKDVELRCDPISGHTALYWYRQSLGQGLEFLIYFQGNSAPDKSGLPSDRFSAERTGGSVSTLTIQRTQQEDSAVYLCASSPRDQRTSGRSYEQYFGPGTRLTVT.

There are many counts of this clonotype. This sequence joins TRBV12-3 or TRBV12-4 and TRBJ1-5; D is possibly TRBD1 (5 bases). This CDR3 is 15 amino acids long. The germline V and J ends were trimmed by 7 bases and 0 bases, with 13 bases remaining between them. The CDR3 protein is CASTYTGGSNQPQHF. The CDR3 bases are TGTGCCAGCACTTACACGGGGGGTAGCAATCAGCCCCAGCATTTT.

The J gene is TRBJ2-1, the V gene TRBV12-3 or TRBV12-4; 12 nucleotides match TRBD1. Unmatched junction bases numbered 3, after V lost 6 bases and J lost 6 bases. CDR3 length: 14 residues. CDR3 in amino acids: CASRPGQGANEQFF. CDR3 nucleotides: TGTGCCAGCAGACCGGGACAGGGGGCCAATGAGCAGTTCTTC.

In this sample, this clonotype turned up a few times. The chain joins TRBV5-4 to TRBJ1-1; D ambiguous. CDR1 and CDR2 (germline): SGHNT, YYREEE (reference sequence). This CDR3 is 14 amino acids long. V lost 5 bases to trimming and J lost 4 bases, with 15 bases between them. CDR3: CASRPGPRGTEAFF. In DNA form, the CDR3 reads TGTGCCAGCAGGCCCGGGCCCCGGGGCACTGAAGCTTTCTTT. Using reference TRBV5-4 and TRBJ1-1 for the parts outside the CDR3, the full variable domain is ETGVTQSPTHLIKTRGQQVTLRCSSQSGHNTVSWYQQALGQGPQFIFQYYREEENGRGNFPPRFSGLQFPNYSSELNVNALELDDSALYLCASRPGPRGTEAFFGQGTRLTVV.

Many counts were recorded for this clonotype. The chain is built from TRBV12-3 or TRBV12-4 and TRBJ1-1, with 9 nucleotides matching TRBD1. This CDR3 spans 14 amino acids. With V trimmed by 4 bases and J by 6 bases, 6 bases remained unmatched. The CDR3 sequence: CASSSGTGYSEAFF. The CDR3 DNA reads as TGTGCCAGCAGTTCCGGGACAGGGTATTCTGAAGCTTTCTTT.

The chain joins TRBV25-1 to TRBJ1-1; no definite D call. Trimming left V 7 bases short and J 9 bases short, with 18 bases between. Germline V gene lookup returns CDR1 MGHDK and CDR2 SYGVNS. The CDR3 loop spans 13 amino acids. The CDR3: CASTPSGLMKAFF. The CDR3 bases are TGTGCCAGCACCCCCTCTGGACTTATGAAAGCTTTCTTT.

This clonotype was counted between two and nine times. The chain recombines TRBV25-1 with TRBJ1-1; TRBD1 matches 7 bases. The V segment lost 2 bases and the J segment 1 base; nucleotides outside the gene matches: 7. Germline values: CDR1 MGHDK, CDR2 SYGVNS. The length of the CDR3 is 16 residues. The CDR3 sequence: CASSEPYRGRNTEAFF. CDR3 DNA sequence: TGTGCCAGCAGTGAACCTTACAGGGGACGGAACACTGAAGCTTTCTTT.

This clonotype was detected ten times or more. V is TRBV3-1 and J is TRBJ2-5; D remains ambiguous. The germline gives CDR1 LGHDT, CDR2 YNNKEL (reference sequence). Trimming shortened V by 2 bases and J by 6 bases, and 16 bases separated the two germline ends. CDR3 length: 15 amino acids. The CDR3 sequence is CASSQLIYGLKTQYF. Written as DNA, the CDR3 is TGTGCCAGCAGCCAACTCATTTACGGATTGAAGACCCAGTACTTC.

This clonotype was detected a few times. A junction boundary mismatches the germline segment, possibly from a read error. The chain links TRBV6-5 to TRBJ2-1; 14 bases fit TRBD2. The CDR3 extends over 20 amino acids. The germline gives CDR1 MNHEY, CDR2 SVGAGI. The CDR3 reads CARSYFRLAGGPQSGNEQFF. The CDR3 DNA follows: TGTGCCCGCAGTTACTTTAGACTAGCGGGAGGGCCCCAATCGGGTAATGAGCAGTTCTTC.

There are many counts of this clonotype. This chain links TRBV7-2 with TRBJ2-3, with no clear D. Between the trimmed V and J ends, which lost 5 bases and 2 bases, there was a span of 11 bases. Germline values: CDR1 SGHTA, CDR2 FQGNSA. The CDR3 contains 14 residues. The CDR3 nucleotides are TGTGCCAGCAGCCTCGACATATTCACAGATACGCAGTATTTT. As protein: CASSLDIFTDTQYF.

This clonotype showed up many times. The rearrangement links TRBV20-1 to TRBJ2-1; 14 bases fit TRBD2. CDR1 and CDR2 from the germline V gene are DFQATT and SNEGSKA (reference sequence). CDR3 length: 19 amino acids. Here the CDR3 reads CSAYWTGLAGVDSYNEQFF. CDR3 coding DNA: TGCAGCGCTTATTGGACGGGACTAGCGGGAGTGGACTCCTACAATGAGCAGTTCTTC.

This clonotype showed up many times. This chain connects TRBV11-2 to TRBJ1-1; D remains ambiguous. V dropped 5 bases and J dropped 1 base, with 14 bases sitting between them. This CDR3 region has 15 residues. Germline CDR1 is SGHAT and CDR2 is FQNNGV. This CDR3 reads CASSVILRKNTEAFF. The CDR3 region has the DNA TGTGCCAGCAGCGTAATCCTCAGGAAGAACACTGAAGCTTTCTTT. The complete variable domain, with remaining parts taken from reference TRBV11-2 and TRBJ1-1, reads EAGVAQSPRYKIIEKRQSVAFWCNPISGHATLYWYQQILGQGPKLLIQFQNNGVVDDSQLPKDRFSAERLKGVDSTLKIQPAKLEDSAVYLCASSVILRKNTEAFFGQGTRLTVV.

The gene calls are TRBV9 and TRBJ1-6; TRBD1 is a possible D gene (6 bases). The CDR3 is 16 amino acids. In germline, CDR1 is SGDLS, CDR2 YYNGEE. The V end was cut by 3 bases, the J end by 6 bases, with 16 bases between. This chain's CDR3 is CASSAGPWGPNSPLHF. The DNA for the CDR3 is TGTGCCAGCAGCGCCGGCCCGTGGGGGCCTAATTCACCCCTCCACTTT.

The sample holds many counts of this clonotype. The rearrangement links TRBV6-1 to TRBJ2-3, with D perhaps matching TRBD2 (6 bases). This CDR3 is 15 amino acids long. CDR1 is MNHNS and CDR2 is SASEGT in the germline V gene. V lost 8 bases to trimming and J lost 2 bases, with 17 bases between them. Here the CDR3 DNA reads TGTGCCAGCTCCCGTGCCGGGAGCCTCACAGATACGCAGTATTTT. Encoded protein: CASSRAGSLTDTQYF.